This is a list of T cell receptor beta chains from one sample in a study of T-cell reconstitution after alpha-beta-depleted transplantation in children. TCRdb itself ran the PCR reads through MiXCR, one entry per CDR3 protein. The sample has about 440,000 distinct CDR3 sequences; around 46% are singletons. Sequenced here: PBMCs, sampled before TCRalphabeta/CD19-depleted stem cell transplant. The origin of the receptors is a girl aged 2-10 years with aplastic anemia, due to receive a stem cell transplant. Each CDR3 is given with its conserved first and last residue. Each record gives: V gene, D gene, CDR3 protein. A D gene is named only where the DNA matches it firmly.

TRBV7-8 | NA | CASSLGRGITTVNTEAFF
TRBV29-1 | TRBD1 | CSVQTGGFSEAFF
TRBV5-6 | TRBD2 | CASSHGLAVSTDTQYF
TRBV28 | NA | CASSFEGKGDQPQHF
TRBV29-1 | TRBD1 | CSVGQGNEQFF
TRBV20-1 | NA | CSALRPSSGNTIYF
TRBV3-1 | NA | CASTSQGGQETQYF
TRBV30 | TRBD2 | CAWSLRLANEQFF
TRBV20-1 | NA | CSARDLGDSSTDTQYF
TRBV6-2/TRBV6-3 | NA | CASSPPGVLNQPQHF
TRBV4-1 | TRBD1 | CASRGPDRGYHEQFF
TRBV28 | TRBD1 | CASAPGQAHNEQFF
TRBV7-9 | NA | CASSLVVGEQFF
TRBV27 | TRBD2 | CASSSGLAGTSEQYF
TRBV20-1 | NA | CSAMDGSDYEQYF
TRBV20-1 | TRBD2 | CSAPMGSGISTDTQYF
TRBV9 | NA | CASSAGSGSSEQYF
TRBV7-6 | TRBD1 | CASSYRQGSFTDTQYF
TRBV6-5 | TRBD1 | CASSSRTGTNTEAFF
TRBV6-5 | NA | CASSYSRGGSYEQYF
TRBV4-2 | NA | CASSQMYTAETSYGYTF
TRBV7-2 | NA | CASSLAHSGAQMGEQFF
TRBV4-2 | NA | CASSPARASDQLNEKLFF
TRBV7-2 | NA | CASSSTSGANVLTF
TRBV5-1 | TRBD1 | CASSLGDRGDEQFF
TRBV10-2 | NA | CASSERETQSF
TRBV7-2 | TRBD1 | CASSLGGTGGADTQYF
TRBV5-1 | NA | CASSFAGQPVTQYF
TRBV6-2/TRBV6-3 | NA | CAVAQTYNEQFF
TRBV6-5 | NA | CASSYYDRETQYF
TRBV20-1 | TRBD1 | CSCGPGQGFEQYF
TRBV5-1 | NA | CASRREGINTEAFF
TRBV20-1 | NA | CSAGTSEAYDEQFF
TRBV27 | NA | CASSLLGDEQYF
TRBV15 | NA | CATSDLGDTNYGYTF
TRBV3-1 | NA | CASSTRLDQETQYF
TRBV5-6 | TRBD1 | CASSLRRQGQETQYF
TRBV12-3/TRBV12-4 | TRBD2 | CASSLSGGVTDTQYF
TRBV3-1 | NA | CASSQEGGAPTGELFF
TRBV20-1 | TRBD1 | CSARGQGAETQYF
TRBV4-1 | NA | CASSQETLRGYDNQPQHF
TRBV20-1 | TRBD2 | CSARVLAGEAYNEQFF